The clone carrying this TCR beta chain was seen just once. Its antigen is currently unknown. These data originate in a study of shared clonotypes between healthy human individuals. The study's findings and limits: Naive subsets tended to show greater estimated richness than memory subsets. Sequencing depth was a factor that was expected to affect clonotype sharing among donors.

Naive CD8 cells lacked CD45RO, underwent positive selection for CCR7 and left out terminally differentiated effector memory CD45RA+ cells. The donors, healthy adults who were HIV-negative, had experienced no recent acute infections or vaccinations. The protocol was immunoSEQ multiplex PCR, while the TCRdb copy is restricted to in-frame clones and leaves out a portion. The repertoire holds around 1.9 million clones, with 85% to 95% as singletons. Trimming left V 10 bases short and J 1 base short, with 13 bases between. Germline values: CDR1 SNHLY, CDR2 FYNNEI. The CDR3 loop spans 14 amino acids. Sequencing was carried out using naive CD8+ T cells from PBMCs. V gene TRBV2 combines with J gene TRBJ2-2, with D possibly TRBD1 on 6 matching bases. This clonotype originated in a man aged 18 to 30 in good health. Some clones in this sample may be carry-over from other donors' samples. The CDR3 reads CAIDGGQNTGELFF. The CDR3 DNA is TGTGCCATCGATGGGGGACAGAACACCGGGGAGCTGTTTTTT.